This T cell receptor (beta chain) comes out of a study of blood T cell repertoires in COVID-19. About the research overall: T cells, B-cell-depleted T cells, or PBMCs supplied cDNA or gDNA.

As originally analysed: By means of reference gene primer amplification, nucleated cell counts were estimated. Only in-frame clones appear in the TCRdb table, and some are missing; sequencing was by immunoSEQ multiplex PCR. V and J calls and clone size are given by that table; D and trimming were obtained from the DNA. The sample lists about 110,000 clones; over 60% were seen once. This sequence originates from an older man with COVID-19, enrolled during active disease. The sample consisted of peripheral blood.

CDR3 nucleotide sequence: TGTGCCAGCAGTGCCCCGCCCGAGACGGATAGCGGGGTAAGGTATTTT. It yields the protein CASSAPPETDSGVRYF. The chain is built from TRBV2 and TRBJ2-3, with 8 bases lining up with TRBD2. Losses at the gene ends were 4 bases for V and 14 bases for J; bases not matched to a gene: 20. This CDR3 is 16 amino acids long. CDR1 SNHLY and CDR2 FYNNEI come from the germline V gene.